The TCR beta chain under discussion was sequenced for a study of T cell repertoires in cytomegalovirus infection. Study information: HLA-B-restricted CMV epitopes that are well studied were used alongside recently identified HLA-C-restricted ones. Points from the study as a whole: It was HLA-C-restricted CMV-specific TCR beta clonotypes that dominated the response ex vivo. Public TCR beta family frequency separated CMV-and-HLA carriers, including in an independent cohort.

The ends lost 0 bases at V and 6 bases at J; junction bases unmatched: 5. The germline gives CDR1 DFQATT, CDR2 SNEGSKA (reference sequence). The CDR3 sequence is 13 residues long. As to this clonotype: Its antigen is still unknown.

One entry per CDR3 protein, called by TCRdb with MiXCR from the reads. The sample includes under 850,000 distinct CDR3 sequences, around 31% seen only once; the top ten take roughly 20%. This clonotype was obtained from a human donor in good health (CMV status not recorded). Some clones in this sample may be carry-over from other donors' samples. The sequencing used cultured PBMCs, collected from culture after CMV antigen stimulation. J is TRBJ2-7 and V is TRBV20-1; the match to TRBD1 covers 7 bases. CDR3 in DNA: TGCAGTGCTAGAGATTGGGACAGCCGCGAGCAGTACTTC. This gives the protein CSARDWDSREQYF.